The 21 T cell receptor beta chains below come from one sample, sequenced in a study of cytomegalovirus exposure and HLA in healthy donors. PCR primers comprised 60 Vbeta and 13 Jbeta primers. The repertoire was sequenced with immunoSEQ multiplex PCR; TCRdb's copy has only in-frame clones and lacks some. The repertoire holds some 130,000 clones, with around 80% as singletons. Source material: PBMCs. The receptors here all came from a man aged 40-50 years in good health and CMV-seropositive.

The CDR3 loop is CASSEGDRVRQPQHF. CDR3 in DNA: TGTGCCAGCAGTGAAGGGGACAGGGTGCGTCAGCCCCAGCATTTT. This chain links TRBV6-1 with TRBJ1-5; 9 bases map to TRBD1. The CDR3 is made up of 15 amino acids. CDR1 is MNHNS and CDR2 is SASEGT in the germline V gene. V lost 1 base, J lost 6 bases, and 4 bases stayed unmatched.

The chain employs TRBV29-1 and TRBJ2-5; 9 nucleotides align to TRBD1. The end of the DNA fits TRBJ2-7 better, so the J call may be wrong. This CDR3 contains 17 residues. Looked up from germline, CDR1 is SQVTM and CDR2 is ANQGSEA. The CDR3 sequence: CSVEETAGQGQGYEQYF. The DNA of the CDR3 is TGCAGCGTTGAAGAGACCGCGGGACAGGGCCAGGGGTACGAGCAGTACTTC.

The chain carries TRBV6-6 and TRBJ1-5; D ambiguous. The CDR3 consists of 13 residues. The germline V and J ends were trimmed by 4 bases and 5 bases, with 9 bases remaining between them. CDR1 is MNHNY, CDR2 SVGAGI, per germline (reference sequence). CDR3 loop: CASSFAQHQPQHF. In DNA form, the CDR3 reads TGTGCCAGCAGTTTCGCACAACATCAGCCCCAGCATTTT.

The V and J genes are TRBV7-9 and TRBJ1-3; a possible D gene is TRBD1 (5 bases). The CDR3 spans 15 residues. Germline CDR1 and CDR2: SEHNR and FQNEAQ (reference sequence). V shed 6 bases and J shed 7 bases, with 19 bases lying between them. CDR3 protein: CASRWTLSGVNTIYF. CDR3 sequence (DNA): TGTGCCAGCAGATGGACTCTTTCGGGGGTCAACACCATATATTTT.

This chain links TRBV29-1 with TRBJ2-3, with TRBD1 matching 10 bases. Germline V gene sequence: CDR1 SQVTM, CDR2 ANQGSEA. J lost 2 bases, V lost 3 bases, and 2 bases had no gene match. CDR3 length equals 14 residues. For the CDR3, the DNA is TGCAGCGTTGAGGGACAGGGGACCACAGATACGCAGTATTTT. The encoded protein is CSVEGQGTTDTQYF.

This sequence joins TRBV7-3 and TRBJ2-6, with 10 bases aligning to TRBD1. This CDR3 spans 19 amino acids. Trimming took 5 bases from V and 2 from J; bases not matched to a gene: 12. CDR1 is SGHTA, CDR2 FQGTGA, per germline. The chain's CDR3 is CASSRPGTGEVTGANVLTF. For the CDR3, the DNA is TGTGCCAGCAGCCGACCCGGGACAGGGGAAGTCACTGGGGCCAACGTCCTGACTTTC.

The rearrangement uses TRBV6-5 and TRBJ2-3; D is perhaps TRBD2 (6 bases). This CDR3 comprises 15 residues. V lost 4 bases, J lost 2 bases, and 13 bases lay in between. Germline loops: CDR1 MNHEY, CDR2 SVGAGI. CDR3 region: CASSLERVDTDTQYF. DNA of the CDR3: TGTGCCAGCAGTTTGGAGCGGGTGGACACAGATACGCAGTATTTT.

The chain's CDR3 is CAIFRGGPEAFF. CDR3 bases: TGCGCCATATTTCGGGGGGGACCTGAAGCTTTCTTT. The chain combines TRBV10-1 with TRBJ1-1, with D tentatively TRBD1 (5 bases). Germline CDR1 WNHNN, CDR2 SYGVQD (reference sequence). This CDR3 contains 12 residues. V was clipped by 10 bases and J by 6 bases, with 15 bases between them.

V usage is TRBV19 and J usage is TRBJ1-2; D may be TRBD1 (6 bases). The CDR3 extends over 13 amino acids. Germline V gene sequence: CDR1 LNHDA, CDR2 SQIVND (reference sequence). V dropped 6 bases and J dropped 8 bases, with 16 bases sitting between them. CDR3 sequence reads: CASRPTGSRGYTF. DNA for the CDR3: TGTGCCAGTAGGCCCACAGGGTCCCGCGGCTACACCTTC.

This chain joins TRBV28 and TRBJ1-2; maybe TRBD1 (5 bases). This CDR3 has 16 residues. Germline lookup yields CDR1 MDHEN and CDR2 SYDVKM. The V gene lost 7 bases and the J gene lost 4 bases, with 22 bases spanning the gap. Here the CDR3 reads CASTVPRRGDGYGYTF. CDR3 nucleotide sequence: TGTGCCAGCACCGTACCTAGGAGGGGCGACGGCTATGGCTACACCTTC.

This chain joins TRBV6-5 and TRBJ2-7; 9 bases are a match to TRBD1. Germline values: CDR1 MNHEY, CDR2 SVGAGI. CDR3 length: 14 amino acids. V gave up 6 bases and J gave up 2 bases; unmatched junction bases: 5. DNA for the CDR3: TGTGCCAGCAGACAGAGGGACAGGGCCTACGAGCAGTACTTC. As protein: CASRQRDRAYEQYF.

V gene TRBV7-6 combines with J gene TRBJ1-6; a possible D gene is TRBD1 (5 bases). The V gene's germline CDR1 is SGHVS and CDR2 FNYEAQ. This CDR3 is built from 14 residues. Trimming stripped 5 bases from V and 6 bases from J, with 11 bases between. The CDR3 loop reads CASSQGASNSPLHF. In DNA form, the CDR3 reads TGTGCCAGCAGCCAGGGTGCCAGTAATTCACCCCTCCACTTT.

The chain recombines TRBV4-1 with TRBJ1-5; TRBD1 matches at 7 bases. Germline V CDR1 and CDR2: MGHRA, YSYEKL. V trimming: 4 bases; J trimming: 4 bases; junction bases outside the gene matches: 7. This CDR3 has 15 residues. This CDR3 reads CASSPRDRDNQPQHF. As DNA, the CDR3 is TGCGCCAGCAGCCCACGGGACAGAGATAATCAGCCCCAGCATTTT.

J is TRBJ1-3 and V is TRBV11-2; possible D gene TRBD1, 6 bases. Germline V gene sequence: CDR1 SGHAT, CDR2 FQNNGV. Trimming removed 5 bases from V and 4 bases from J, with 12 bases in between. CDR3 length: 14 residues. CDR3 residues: CASSPRQDGNTIYF. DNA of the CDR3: TGTGCCAGCAGCCCAAGACAGGACGGAAACACCATATATTTT.

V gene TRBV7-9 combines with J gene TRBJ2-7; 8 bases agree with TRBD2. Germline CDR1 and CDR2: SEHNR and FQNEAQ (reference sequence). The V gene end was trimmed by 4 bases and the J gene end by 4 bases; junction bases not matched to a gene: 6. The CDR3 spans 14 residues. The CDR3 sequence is CASSSAGLVYEQYF. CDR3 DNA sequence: TGTGCCAGCAGCTCCGCGGGACTAGTGTACGAGCAGTACTTC.

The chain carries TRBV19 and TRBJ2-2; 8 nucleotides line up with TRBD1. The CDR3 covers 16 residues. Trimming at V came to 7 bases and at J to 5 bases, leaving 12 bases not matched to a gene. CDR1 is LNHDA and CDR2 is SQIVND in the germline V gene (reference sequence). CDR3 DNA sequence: TGTGCCAGTACCCCTTGGACAGGGAGTATTACCGGGGAGCTGTTTTTT. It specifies CASTPWTGSITGELFF. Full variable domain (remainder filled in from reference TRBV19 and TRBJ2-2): DGGITQSPKYLFRKEGQNVTLSCEQNLNHDAMYWYRQDPGQGLRLIYYSQIVNDFQKGDIAEGYSVSREKKESFPLTVTSAQKNPTAFYLCASTPWTGSITGELFFGEGSRLTVL.

In DNA form, the CDR3 reads TGTGCCAGCAGCGTAGGTTTGGGGCAGAATAATTCACCCCTCCACTTT. Protein: CASSVGLGQNNSPLHF. The chain is built from TRBV9 and TRBJ1-6; D is possibly TRBD1 (5 bases). CDR3 size: 16 residues. Germline lookup yields CDR1 SGDLS and CDR2 YYNGEE. V lost 0 bases and J 5 bases, leaving 12 bases between the germline ends.

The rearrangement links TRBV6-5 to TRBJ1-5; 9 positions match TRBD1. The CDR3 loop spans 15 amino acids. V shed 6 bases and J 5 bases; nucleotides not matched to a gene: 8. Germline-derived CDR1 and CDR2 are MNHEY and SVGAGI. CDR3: CASRGGTGKDQPQHF. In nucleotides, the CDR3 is TGTGCCAGCAGGGGTGGGACAGGGAAGGATCAGCCCCAGCATTTT.

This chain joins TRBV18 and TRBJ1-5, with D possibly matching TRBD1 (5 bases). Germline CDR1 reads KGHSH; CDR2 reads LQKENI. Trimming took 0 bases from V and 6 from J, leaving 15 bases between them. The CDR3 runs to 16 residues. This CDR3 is CASSPPTTEGIQPQHF. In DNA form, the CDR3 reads TGTGCCAGCTCACCACCGACGACGGAGGGGATTCAGCCCCAGCATTTT.

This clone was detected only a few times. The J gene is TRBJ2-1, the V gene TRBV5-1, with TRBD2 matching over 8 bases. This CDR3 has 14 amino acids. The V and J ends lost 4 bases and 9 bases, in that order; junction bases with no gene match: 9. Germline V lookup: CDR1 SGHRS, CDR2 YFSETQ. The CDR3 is CASSTSGSSGEQFF. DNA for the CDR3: TGCGCCAGCAGCACCAGCGGGAGTAGCGGTGAGCAGTTCTTC.

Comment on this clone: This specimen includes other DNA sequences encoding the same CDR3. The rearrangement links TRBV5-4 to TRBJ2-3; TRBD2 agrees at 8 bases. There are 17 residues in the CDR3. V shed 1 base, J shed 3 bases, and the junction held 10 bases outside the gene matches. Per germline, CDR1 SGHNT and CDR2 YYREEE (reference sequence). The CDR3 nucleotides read TGTGCCAGCAGCTTGATAAGAACCAGCGGGAGTACAGATACGCAGTATTTT. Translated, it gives CASSLIRTSGSTDTQYF.